Reported below is one T cell receptor beta chain. This CDR3 spans 17 amino acids. Per the germline V gene, CDR1 is SGHRS and CDR2 is YFSETQ. The J segment lost 8 bases and the V segment lost 2 bases, leaving 13 bases of the junction unmatched. Adults between roughly 18 and 95 years of age took part from 20 to 25 US areas. This sample is part of a study of blood T cell repertoires in COVID-19. Background on the study: Sites across the United States, Italy and Spain contributed samples from acute and convalescent COVID-19. From T cells, B-cell-depleted T cells, or PBMCs came the material, which was cDNA or gDNA.

Per the study methods: Amplified reference gene primers provided the basis for estimating nucleated cell counts. Profiling relied on immunoSEQ multiplex PCR, and the TCRdb table lists in-frame clones only, not all of them. The V and J calls and clone size come from that table; D and trimming were worked out from the DNA. The repertoire includes about 260,000 clones, approximately 79% of them detected once, and approximately 4.5% sits in the top ten. This TCR was sampled from a man aged 25 to 45 with acute COVID-19. The chain couples TRBV5-1 to TRBJ2-1, with 10 bases matching TRBD1. The sample consisted of PBMCs or T cells enriched from blood (not recorded which). The CDR3, as DNA: TGCGCCAGCAGCTTTTTGACTGGGACAGGGGCTGGCGATGAGCAGTTCTTC. Amino acids: CASSFLTGTGAGDEQFF. The whole variable domain, remainder taken from reference TRBV5-1 and TRBJ2-1, is KAGVTQTPRYLIKTRGQQVTLSCSPISGHRSVSWYQQTPGQGLQFLFEYFSETQRNKGNFPGRFSGRQFSNSRSEMNVSTLELGDSALYLCASSFLTGTGAGDEQFFGPGTRLTVL.